Each of the 24 T cell receptor beta chains below was sequenced from the same sample in a study of T cell repertoires in cytomegalovirus infection. No antigen is known for these receptors. TCRdb reanalysed the reads using MiXCR and keeps one entry per CDR3 protein. The sample records 70,000 to 95,000 distinct CDR3 sequences, over 25% being singletons. Sample: CD8+ T cells from cultured PBMCs, taken from culture after CMV antigen stimulation. The source is a human donor in good health (CMV status not recorded). Some clones in this sample may be carry-over from other donors' samples.

This clonotype has only one observation. The V and J genes are TRBV7-4 and TRBJ2-7, with D perhaps TRBD1 (6 bases). Trimming pared 4 bases from V and 2 bases from J, leaving 12 bases between. Germline V gives CDR1 SGHVT, CDR2 SQSDAQ. CDR3 length equals 14 residues. The CDR3 bases are TGTGCCAGCAGCTCCAGGGGCCGACCCTACGAGCAGTACTTC. This sequence encodes CASSSRGRPYEQYF.

This clonotype was picked up many times. The rearrangement links TRBV12-3 or TRBV12-4 to TRBJ1-5; D uncertain. This CDR3 is 16 amino acids long. V was shortened by 0 bases and J by 5 bases, with 14 bases between the two germline ends. CDR3 protein: CASSLAPGRRDQPQHF. CDR3 DNA: TGTGCCAGCAGTTTAGCGCCAGGTAGGAGGGATCAGCCCCAGCATTTT.

The CDR3: CASSQGARTDTQYF. The DNA for the CDR3 is TGTGCCAGCAGCCAGGGGGCCCGCACAGATACGCAGTATTTT. This sequence joins TRBV27 and TRBJ2-3, with 8 bases that match TRBD1. The V gene's germline CDR1 is MNHEY and CDR2 SMNVEV (reference sequence). The junction had 3 bases not matched to a gene; V was cut back by 6 bases and J by 1 base. The CDR3 has 14 amino acids.

Only a few counts were recorded for this clonotype. V gene TRBV3-1 combines with J gene TRBJ2-3; TRBD2 agrees at 8 bases. The ends lost 2 bases at V and 7 bases at J; junction bases unmatched: 11. CDR3 length: 16 residues. Germline V gene lookup returns CDR1 LGHDT and CDR2 YNNKEL (reference sequence). CDR3 sequence reads: CASSQTIAGNGYTQYF. CDR3 coding DNA: TGTGCCAGCAGCCAAACTATAGCGGGGAACGGCTATACGCAGTATTTT.

The chain carries TRBV14 and TRBJ2-1, with unresolved D. The CDR3 has 12 residues. From germline, CDR1 is SGHDN and CDR2 FVKESK. Trimming took 5 bases from V and 8 from J, leaving 10 bases between them. The CDR3 here is CASSEIWDEQFF. The CDR3 DNA follows: TGTGCCAGCAGCGAGATCTGGGATGAGCAGTTCTTC.

J is TRBJ2-5 and V is TRBV5-1; the D gene is possibly TRBD2 (5 bases). Trimming pared 1 base from V and 3 bases from J, leaving 7 bases between. CDR1 is SGHRS and CDR2 is YFSETQ in the germline V gene. The CDR3 covers 13 residues. The CDR3 sequence is CASSLLLEETQYF. DNA of the CDR3: TGCGCCAGCAGCTTGTTACTAGAAGAGACCCAGTACTTC.

This clonotype has ten or more counts. The DNA of the CDR3 is TGTGCCAGCAGTTCCCGGGACAGAAAGAGCATGACCTACGAGCAGTACTTC. It codes for CASSSRDRKSMTYEQYF. The chain carries TRBV12-3 or TRBV12-4 and TRBJ2-7; the match to TRBD1 covers 7 bases. With 4 bases clipped from V and 2 bases from J, the junction kept 14 bases outside the gene matches. The CDR3 is 17 residues long.

The chain couples TRBV5-1 to TRBJ1-6; 8 nucleotides agree with TRBD1. Germline V CDR1 and CDR2: SGHRS, YFSETQ. V was clipped by 5 bases and J by 9 bases; unmatched bases: 7. The CDR3 has 14 residues. This CDR3 reads CASRTGEISSPLHF. The CDR3 region has the DNA TGCGCCAGCAGGACAGGGGAAATCAGTTCACCCCTCCACTTT.

At least ten counts were recorded for this clonotype. The chain has TRBV6-1 and TRBJ2-3; 7 bases are shared with TRBD1. J was trimmed by 0 bases and V by 7 bases; bases with no gene match: 7. Germline V gene data show CDR1 as MNHNS and CDR2 as SASEGT. This CDR3 is built from 15 residues. The CDR3, as DNA: TGTGCCAGCATAGGACAGGTCCATAGCACAGATACGCAGTATTTT. Translating it yields CASIGQVHSTDTQYF.

This clonotype was seen only a few times. The V gene is TRBV28, the J gene TRBJ1-1, with D possibly being TRBD1 (6 bases). V was pared by 8 bases and J by 2 bases, with 12 bases between. The germline V gene has CDR1 MDHEN and CDR2 SYDVKM. The CDR3 is made up of 13 amino acids. For the CDR3, the DNA is TGTGCCAGCCTTGGACAGCATAACACTGAAGCTTTCTTT. As protein: CASLGQHNTEAFF.

This clonotype has just a few counts. The CDR3 reads CASSEDLIQETQYF. CDR3 nucleotide sequence: TGTGCCAGCAGCGAAGACTTGATCCAAGAGACCCAGTACTTC. The J gene is TRBJ2-5, the V gene TRBV7-2, with D unresolved. The CDR3 is 14 amino acids. V was pared by 5 bases and J by 1 base, with 11 bases between. Germline V gene sequence: CDR1 SGHTA, CDR2 FQGNSA.

Only a few counts were recorded for this clonotype. V is TRBV6-8 and J is TRBJ1-1; D possibly corresponds to TRBD1 (6 bases). The length of the CDR3 is 14 residues. V was pared by 4 bases and J by 5 bases, with 14 bases between. Germline V gene lookup returns CDR1 MNHGY and CDR2 SAAAGT. CDR3 region: CASSSQGRWTEAFF. CDR3 nucleotide sequence: TGTGCCAGCAGTTCACAGGGTAGGTGGACTGAAGCTTTCTTT.

This chain uses TRBV25-1 with TRBJ1-2; D gene ambiguous. The V end lost 4 bases, the J end lost 4 bases, and 7 bases lay between the germline ends. The V gene's germline CDR1 is MGHDK and CDR2 SYGVNS. The CDR3 covers 12 residues. This CDR3 reads CASSVLSYGYTF. In DNA form, the CDR3 reads TGTGCCAGCAGTGTTTTAAGCTATGGCTACACCTTC.

V is TRBV28 and J is TRBJ2-3; D gene unclear. Trimming pared 1 base from V and 4 bases from J, leaving 3 bases between. Per the germline V gene, CDR1 is MDHEN and CDR2 is SYDVKM. This CDR3 is 12 amino acids long. This CDR3 is CASSLYPDTQYF. In DNA form, the CDR3 reads TGTGCCAGCAGTTTATACCCAGATACGCAGTATTTT.

V and J are TRBV28 and TRBJ1-5; no definite D call. Germline V CDR1 and CDR2: MDHEN, SYDVKM. The V and J ends lost 5 bases and 7 bases respectively, with 15 bases between them. This CDR3 has 14 amino acids. DNA for the CDR3: TGTGCCAGCAGTCCCGGACGGGCGGGACAGCCCCAGCATTTT. Translating gives CASSPGRAGQPQHF.

This clonotype was seen only a few times. The chain carries TRBV7-9 and TRBJ1-1, with TRBD1 matching over 8 bases. The germline V gene has CDR1 SEHNR and CDR2 FQNEAQ (reference sequence). V was pared by 7 bases and J by 4 bases, with 14 bases of the junction left unmatched. This CDR3 contains 16 residues. In DNA, the CDR3 is TGTGCCAGCACCGAACTACCCCAGGGGGCAAGCACTGAAGCTTTCTTT. Translating it yields CASTELPQGASTEAFF.

This clonotype was counted at least ten times. The CDR3 sequence is CASRPGTNYNSPLHF. DNA of the CDR3: TGTGCCAGCAGGCCTGGGACGAACTATAATTCACCCCTCCACTTT. The V call is TRBV28, the J call TRBJ1-6; D may be TRBD1 (5 bases). The CDR3 runs 15 residues. V gave up 6 bases and J gave up 3 bases, with 12 bases separating them. Germline CDR1 is MDHEN and CDR2 is SYDVKM.

The rearrangement links TRBV19 to TRBJ2-1, with 9 positions matching TRBD2. Germline loops: CDR1 LNHDA, CDR2 SQIVND (reference sequence). The CDR3 is made up of 15 amino acids. The J segment lost 5 bases and the V segment lost 4 bases, leaving 6 bases of the junction unmatched. The CDR3: CASSTGLAPDNEQFF. Here the CDR3 DNA reads TGTGCCAGTAGTACCGGACTAGCGCCAGACAATGAGCAGTTCTTC.

The CDR3 loop is CASSQGTAGYTF. The CDR3 DNA reads as TGTGCCAGCAGCCAGGGGACGGCTGGCTACACCTTC. The genes are TRBV3-1 and TRBJ1-2; D is possibly TRBD1 (5 bases). Germline values: CDR1 LGHDT, CDR2 YNNKEL (reference sequence). The V end was cut by 3 bases, the J end by 7 bases, with 9 bases between. The CDR3 is 12 amino acids.

Written as DNA, the CDR3 is TGTGCCAGCAGCTTCGGTGGTAGCGGGGGGACAGATACGCAGTATTTT. Translated: CASSFGGSGGTDTQYF. The rearrangement joins TRBV7-9 to TRBJ2-3; 10 bases fit TRBD2. CDR1 is SEHNR and CDR2 is FQNEAQ in the germline V gene (reference sequence). Trimming at V came to 3 bases and at J to 3 bases, leaving 6 bases not matched to a gene. The CDR3 runs 16 residues.

This clonotype has at least ten counts. The rearrangement uses TRBV7-9 and TRBJ1-2; TRBD1 matches 9 bases. The CDR3 is 14 residues long. CDR1 and CDR2 (germline): SEHNR, FQNEAQ (reference sequence). The J segment lost 4 bases and the V segment lost 5 bases, leaving 5 bases of the junction unmatched. The CDR3 DNA follows: TGTGCCAGCAGCCCTACAGGGGGCGGCTATGGCTACACCTTC. As protein: CASSPTGGGYGYTF.

This clonotype was picked up a small number of times. CDR3 DNA sequence: TGCGCCAGCAGCCAAGTTGACGGGCTGGGCGAGCAGTACTTC. This codes for CASSQVDGLGEQYF. V is TRBV4-1 and J is TRBJ2-7; the D is unclear. Germline CDR1 and CDR2: MGHRA and YSYEKL. The CDR3 is 14 amino acids. The V and J ends lost 1 base and 6 bases respectively, with 13 bases between them.

The gene calls are TRBV27 and TRBJ2-1, with a weak D call TRBD1 (6 bases). The length of the CDR3 is 15 residues. Germline assignment: CDR1 MNHEY and CDR2 SMNVEV (reference sequence). With 3 bases removed from V and 8 bases from J, the gap between germline ends came to 17 bases. CDR3 amino acids: CASSFRGSKLDEQFF. DNA of the CDR3: TGTGCCAGCAGTTTTAGGGGGTCAAAGTTAGATGAGCAGTTCTTC.

This clonotype was found a few times. The rearrangement uses TRBV20-1 and TRBJ1-5; possibly TRBD1 for D (5 bases). From germline, CDR1 is DFQATT and CDR2 SNEGSKA (reference sequence). The V and J ends lost 0 bases and 2 bases respectively, with 17 bases between them. The CDR3 has 17 amino acids. CDR3 DNA: TGCAGTGCTAGAGATTCGATGGCGGCGGGGGGCAATCAGCCCCAGCATTTT. This gives the protein CSARDSMAAGGNQPQHF.